A single sample is the source of the 7 T cell receptor beta chains below, sequenced in a study of T cell repertoires in cytomegalovirus infection. TCRdb called the reads again in MiXCR, with one record for every CDR3 protein. The sample carries hundreds of thousands of distinct CDR3 sequences, about 30% recorded once. These receptors lack a known antigen. Sequencing was performed on cultured PBMCs, taken from culture after CMV antigen stimulation. All receptors come from a human donor in good health (CMV status not recorded). Some clones in this sample may be carry-over from other donors' samples.

Only a few counts were recorded for this clonotype. The chain carries TRBV11-2 and TRBJ1-2, with a possible D match to TRBD1 (5 bases). Germline V lookup: CDR1 SGHAT, CDR2 FQNNGV. Trimming cost V 0 bases and J 7 bases, with 24 bases left between them. The CDR3 consists of 18 residues. CDR3 sequence reads: CASSLDVRGRGPRSGYTF. In DNA, the CDR3 is TGTGCCAGCAGCTTAGATGTGCGGGGGAGGGGACCCCGAAGTGGCTACACCTTC.

The chain links TRBV20-1 to TRBJ1-5; D may be TRBD1 (5 bases). The V end was cut by 3 bases, the J end by 2 bases, with 8 bases between. CDR3 length: 13 amino acids. The germline gives CDR1 DFQATT, CDR2 SNEGSKA (reference sequence). CDR3 sequence (DNA): TGCAGTGCTAGTTCGGGGGGCAATCAGCCCCAGCATTTT. It codes for CSASSGGNQPQHF.

This clonotype occurred a few times. CDR3 nucleotide sequence: TGTGCCAGCAGTGAAATAAGGGCGTCACCCCTCCACTTT. Translation: CASSEIRASPLHF. The rearrangement joins TRBV6-1 to TRBJ1-6; D is uncertain. Germline lookup yields CDR1 MNHNS and CDR2 SASEGT. The CDR3 has 13 residues. V lost 2 bases and J lost 10, with 9 bases in between.

This clonotype appeared once. The chain uses TRBV27 and TRBJ2-1; 7 positions match TRBD1. The CDR3 sequence is 14 residues long. Germline trimming cut 0 bases from V and 9 bases from J; bases unmatched to any gene: 5. Germline assignment: CDR1 MNHEY and CDR2 SMNVEV (reference sequence). The CDR3 protein is CASSLSVGQTEQFF. The CDR3 DNA sequence: TGTGCCAGCAGTTTATCCGTGGGACAGACTGAGCAGTTCTTC.

This clonotype was counted at least ten times. This sequence joins TRBV7-2 and TRBJ2-7; D is uncertain. CDR3 length: 11 amino acids. The germline V gene encodes CDR1 SGHTA and CDR2 FQGNSA. Deletions cut 5 bases from V and 4 bases from J, with 6 bases between. CDR3 coding DNA: TGTGCCAGCAGCCAGGAGTACGAGCAGTACTTC. Its protein is CASSQEYEQYF.

The V gene is TRBV2, the J gene TRBJ1-5, with a weak D call TRBD1 (5 bases). CDR1 and CDR2 from the germline V gene are SNHLY and FYNNEI. V lost 7 bases, J lost 4 bases, and 8 bases lay in between. This CDR3 contains 12 residues. For the CDR3, the DNA is TGTGCCAGCAATGGGGCAAATCAGCCCCAGCATTTT. This sequence encodes CASNGANQPQHF.

The chain employs TRBV4-1 and TRBJ2-2; D perhaps matches TRBD1 (5 bases). Per the germline V gene, CDR1 is MGHRA and CDR2 is YSYEKL. Between the trimmed V and J ends, which lost 4 bases and 5 bases, there was a span of 11 bases. The CDR3 has 14 amino acids. The CDR3 protein is CASSPLPGTGELFF. The CDR3 bases are TGCGCCAGCAGCCCGCTCCCAGGGACCGGGGAGCTGTTTTTT.